A selection of T cell receptor beta chains follows, all from one sample in a study of prognosis after radiotherapy for stage I lung cancer. Via MiXCR, TCRdb re-called the multiplex PCR reads, giving one row per CDR3 protein. This sample has fewer than 15,000 distinct CDR3 sequences, with 47% found just once. This specimen consisted of PBMCs, obtained before or after stereotactic body radiation therapy (not recorded which). Receptors were obtained from a donor of 50 years or more with non-small cell lung cancer. Each CDR3 is given with its conserved first and last residue. The order of the fields is V gene, clone size, J gene, D gene, CDR3 protein, CDR3 DNA. A D gene is named only where the DNA matches it firmly. Clone sizes are given selectively: once, few, many, or a class where the clone is expanded.

TRBV6-1,.,TRBJ2-1,TRBD2,CASSDGLASYNEQFF,TGTGCCAGCAGTGACGGACTAGCGTCTTACAATGAGCAGTTCTTC
TRBV7-6,.,TRBJ2-5,.,CASSSSLNQETQYF,TGTGCCAGCAGTTCGAGTCTGAACCAAGAGACCCAGTACTTC
TRBV7-2,.,TRBJ2-7,.,CASSLGSGPQYEQYF,TGTGCCAGCAGCTTAGGATCCGGGCCCCAATACGAGCAGTACTTC
TRBV6-2/TRBV6-3,.,TRBJ2-1,.,CASSPRGEQFF,TGTGCCAGCAGTCCGAGAGGGGAGCAGTTCTTC
TRBV20-1,medium-sized,TRBJ2-1,.,CSAALGLVSYNEQFF,TGCAGTGCAGCCCTAGGACTTGTCTCCTACAATGAGCAGTTCTTC
TRBV6-5,medium-sized,TRBJ1-6,.,CASTQGDSPLHF,TGTGCCAGCACCCAAGGGGATTCACCCCTCCACTTT
TRBV6-1,medium-sized,TRBJ2-1,TRBD2,CASSEAVAGAGGEQFF,TGTGCCAGCAGTGAAGCGGTTGCGGGGGCGGGAGGTGAGCAGTTCTTC
TRBV11-2,many,TRBJ2-7,.,CASSPSPQGSSYEQYF,TGTGCCAGCAGCCCGTCCCCCCAGGGGTCCTCCTACGAGCAGTACTTC
TRBV7-6,.,TRBJ2-1,.,CASSRADYNEQFF,TGTGCCAGCAGCCGAGCCGATTACAATGAGCAGTTCTTC
TRBV9,many,TRBJ2-7,TRBD2,CASSGGEGVYEQYF,TGTGCCAGCAGCGGGGGGGAGGGCGTATACGAGCAGTACTTC
TRBV19,.,TRBJ1-2,.,CASSQGLYGYTF,TGTGCCAGTAGTCAAGGACTCTATGGCTACACCTTC
TRBV6-4,many,TRBJ1-2,TRBD1,CASSNNPTGGGYTF,TGTGCCAGCAGTAACAACCCGACAGGGGGAGGCTACACCTTC
TRBV12-3/TRBV12-4,.,TRBJ2-3,.,CASNEGAVWAGTDTQYF,TGTGCCAGCAATGAGGGAGCGGTATGGGCGGGCACAGATACGCAGTATTTT
TRBV7-8,many,TRBJ1-6,TRBD1,CASSLGGRGQSPLHF,TGTGCCAGCAGCTTAGGTGGGAGGGGGCAATCACCCCTCCACTTT
TRBV28,medium-sized,TRBJ2-3,.,CASSISGTSTDTQYF,TGTGCCAGCAGCATTAGCGGAACTAGCACAGATACGCAGTATTTT
TRBV2,.,TRBJ2-7,TRBD2,CASIGTSKYNEQYF,TGTGCCAGCATTGGGACTAGCAAGTACAACGAGCAGTACTTC
TRBV7-2,many,TRBJ2-7,TRBD2,CASSLVTSGRGEQYF,TGTGCCAGCAGCTTAGTCACTAGCGGGAGAGGAGAGCAGTACTTC
TRBV7-2,.,TRBJ2-5,TRBD2,CASSATGGGLAGGQETQYF,TGTGCCAGCAGCGCAACAGGGGGCGGACTAGCGGGAGGCCAAGAGACCCAGTACTTC
TRBV28,many,TRBJ1-1,.,CATEEANTEAFF,TGTGCCACCGAGGAGGCCAACACTGAAGCTTTCTTT
TRBV6-1,many,TRBJ1-1,.,CASSEQPSNTEAFF,TGTGCCAGCAGTGAACAGCCTTCGAACACTGAAGCTTTCTTT
TRBV10-2,many,TRBJ1-1,.,CASSTAGGVTEAFF,TGCGCCAGCAGCACCGCCGGGGGCGTGACTGAAGCTTTCTTT
TRBV27,medium-sized,TRBJ2-7,TRBD2,CASRIAAGGLPHEQYF,TGTGCCAGCAGAATAGCAGCGGGAGGACTCCCACACGAGCAGTACTTC
TRBV18,many,TRBJ1-3,.,CASSSSSRTGNTIYF,TGTGCCAGCTCATCAAGCAGCCGCACCGGAAACACCATATATTTT
TRBV19,.,TRBJ2-2,.,CASNEQVGRRNTGELLF,TGTGCCAGTAATGAGCAGGTCGGACGACGAAACACCGGGGAGCTGCTTTTT
TRBV3-1,medium-sized,TRBJ2-5,.,CASSQMGRGETQYF,TGTGCCAGCAGCCAAATGGGCCGGGGGGAGACCCAGTACTTC
TRBV20-1,.,TRBJ2-5,.,CSARATSGPWKTQYF,TGCAGTGCTAGAGCGACATCGGGGCCCTGGAAGACCCAGTACTTC
TRBV6-2/TRBV6-3,.,TRBJ2-3,.,CASRLRLAWAQYF,TGTGCCAGCAGATTGAGGCTAGCTTGGGCGCAGTATTTT
TRBV3-1,.,TRBJ1-2,.,CASSQRQDYGYTF,TGTGCCAGCAGCCAACGCCAGGACTATGGCTACACCTTC
TRBV10-2,many,TRBJ1-2,.,CASNHRAAGGYTF,TGCGCCAGCAATCACAGGGCAGCGGGTGGCTACACCTTC
TRBV11-3,.,TRBJ1-6,.,CASLGVSPLHF,TGTGCCAGTCTAGGGGTTTCACCCCTCCACTTT
TRBV28,.,TRBJ1-5,TRBD1,CASRRRNRGDHPQHF,TGTGCCAGCAGGAGAAGAAACAGGGGGGATCATCCCCAGCATTTT
TRBV7-2,few,TRBJ2-1,TRBD2,CASSLVAGGGYNEQFF,TGTGCCAGCAGCTTAGTAGCGGGAGGGGGCTACAATGAGCAGTTCTTC
TRBV7-9,.,TRBJ2-1,.,CASRGGLVYGNEQFF,TGTGCCAGCAGGGGCGGGCTAGTTTATGGGAATGAGCAGTTCTTC
TRBV10-3,many,TRBJ1-2,TRBD1,CAISEPGTGGDYGYTF,TGTGCCATCAGTGAACCTGGGACAGGGGGGGACTATGGCTACACCTTC
TRBV24-1,medium-sized,TRBJ2-3,.,CATSGSTGGPSTDTQYF,TGTGCCACCAGTGGCAGCACCGGGGGGCCTAGCACAGATACGCAGTATTTT
TRBV5-1,.,TRBJ1-1,.,CASSWWAGMNTEAFF,TGCGCCAGCAGCTGGTGGGCGGGGATGAACACTGAAGCTTTCTTT
TRBV12-3/TRBV12-4,.,TRBJ2-5,.,CASSLSGLNQETQYF,TGTGCCAGCAGCCTTAGCGGACTGAACCAAGAGACCCAGTACTTC